This T cell receptor (beta chain) came from a study of post-analysis software for immune sequencing data. Study as a whole: Relapsing-remitting, secondary progressive and progressive-relapsing forms of multiple sclerosis all featured among disease courses. General study findings and limits: Higher frequency in patients than in controls was seen for roughly 5 TRBV segments, with TRBV5-6, TRBV5-1 and TRBV20-1 among them. Samples prepared in the same batch strongly co-clustered by F measure.

A few counts support this clonotype. The antigen is unknown. Tagging with unique molecular identifiers was a feature of the TCR beta cDNA libraries. The yield from roughly 1 to 10 million T cells was roughly 500,000 cDNA molecules in total. TCRdb analysed the PCR reads with MiXCR anew, one entry per CDR3 protein. The table lists about 760,000 distinct CDR3 sequences, approximately 30% of them singletons. Germline V gene sequence: CDR1 MDHEN, CDR2 SYDVKM. CDR3 length: 16 amino acids. V lost 6 bases, J lost 0 bases, and 15 bases lay in between. This sequence originates from a girl aged 10 to 17 with multiple sclerosis. The chain joins TRBV28 to TRBJ1-5; D remains ambiguous. Input material: blood. For the CDR3, the DNA is TGTGCCAGCAGGGAACGGTTCTCTTATAGCAATCAGCCCCAGCATTTT. Translating it yields CASRERFSYSNQPQHF.